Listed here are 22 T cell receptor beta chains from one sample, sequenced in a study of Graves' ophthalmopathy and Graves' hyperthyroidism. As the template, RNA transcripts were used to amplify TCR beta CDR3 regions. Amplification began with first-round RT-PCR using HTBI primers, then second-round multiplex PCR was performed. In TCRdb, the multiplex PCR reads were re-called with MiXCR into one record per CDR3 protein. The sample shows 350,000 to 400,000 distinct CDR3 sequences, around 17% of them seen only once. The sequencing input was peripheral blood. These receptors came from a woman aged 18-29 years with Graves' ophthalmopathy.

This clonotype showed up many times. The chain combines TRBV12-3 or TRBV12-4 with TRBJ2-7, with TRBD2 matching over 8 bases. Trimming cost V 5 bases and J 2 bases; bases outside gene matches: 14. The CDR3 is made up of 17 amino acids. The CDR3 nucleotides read TGTGCCAGCAGTGAAAGCCTGTTGACTAGCGCGGCCTACGAGCAGTACTTC. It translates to CASSESLLTSAAYEQYF.

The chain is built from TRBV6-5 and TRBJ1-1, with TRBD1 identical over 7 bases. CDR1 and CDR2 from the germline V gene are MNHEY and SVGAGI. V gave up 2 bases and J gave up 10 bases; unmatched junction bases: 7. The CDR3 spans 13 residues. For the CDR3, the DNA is TGTGCCAGCAGTTACGAGTTTACAGGGGTAGCTTTCTTT. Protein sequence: CASSYEFTGVAFF.

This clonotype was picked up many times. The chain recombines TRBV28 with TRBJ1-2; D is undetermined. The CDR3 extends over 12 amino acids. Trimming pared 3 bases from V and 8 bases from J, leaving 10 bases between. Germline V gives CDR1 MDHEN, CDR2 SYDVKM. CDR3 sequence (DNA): TGTGCCAGCAGTTTCCTACGCTTGGGCTACACCTTC. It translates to CASSFLRLGYTF.

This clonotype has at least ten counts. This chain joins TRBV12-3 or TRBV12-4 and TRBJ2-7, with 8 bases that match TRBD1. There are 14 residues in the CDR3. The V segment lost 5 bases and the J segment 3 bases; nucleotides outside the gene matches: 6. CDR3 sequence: CASSMRQGNYEQYF. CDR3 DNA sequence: TGTGCCAGCAGTATGCGACAGGGGAACTACGAGCAGTACTTC.

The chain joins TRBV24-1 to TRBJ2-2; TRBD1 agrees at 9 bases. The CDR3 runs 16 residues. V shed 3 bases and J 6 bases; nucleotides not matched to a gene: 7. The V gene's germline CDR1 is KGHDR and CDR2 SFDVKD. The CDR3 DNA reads TGTGCCACCAGTGATACGGACAGGGGAAGGGCCGGGGAGCTGTTTTTT. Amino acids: CATSDTDRGRAGELFF.

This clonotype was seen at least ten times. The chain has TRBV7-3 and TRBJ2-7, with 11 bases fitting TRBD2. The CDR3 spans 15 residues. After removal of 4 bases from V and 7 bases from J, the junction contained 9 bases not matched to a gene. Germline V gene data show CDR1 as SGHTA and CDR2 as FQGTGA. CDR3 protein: CASSSSISGRGEQYF. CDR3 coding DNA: TGTGCCAGCAGCTCCTCCATTAGCGGGAGGGGGGAGCAGTACTTC.

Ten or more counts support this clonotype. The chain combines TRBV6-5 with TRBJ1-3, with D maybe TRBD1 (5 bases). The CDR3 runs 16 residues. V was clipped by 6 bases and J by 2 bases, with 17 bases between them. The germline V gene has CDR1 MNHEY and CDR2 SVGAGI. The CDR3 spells CASSSYRQKPGNTIYF. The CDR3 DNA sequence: TGTGCCAGCAGCTCCTATAGACAGAAACCTGGAAACACCATATATTTT.

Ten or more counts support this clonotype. Here the CDR3 reads CASSFIGTGANVLTF. The CDR3 DNA reads TGTGCCAGCAGTTTCATAGGGACTGGGGCCAACGTCCTGACTTTC. J is TRBJ2-6 and V is TRBV28; D gene unclear. V was clipped by 3 bases and J by 2 bases, with 8 bases between them. CDR3 length: 15 residues. CDR1 and CDR2 from the germline V gene are MDHEN and SYDVKM.

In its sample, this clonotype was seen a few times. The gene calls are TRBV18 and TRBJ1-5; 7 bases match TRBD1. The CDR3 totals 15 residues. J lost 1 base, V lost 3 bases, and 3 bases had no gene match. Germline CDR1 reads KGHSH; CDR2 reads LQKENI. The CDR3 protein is CASSPLQGSNQPQHF. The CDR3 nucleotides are TGTGCCAGCTCACCGCTACAGGGGAGCAATCAGCCCCAGCATTTT.

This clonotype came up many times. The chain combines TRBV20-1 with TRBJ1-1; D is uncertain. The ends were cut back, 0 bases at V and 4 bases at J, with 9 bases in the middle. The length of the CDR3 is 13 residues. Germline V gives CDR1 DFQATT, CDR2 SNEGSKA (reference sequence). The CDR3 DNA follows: TGCAGTGCTAGAGAGATCGCTTCCACTGAAGCTTTCTTT. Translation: CSAREIASTEAFF.

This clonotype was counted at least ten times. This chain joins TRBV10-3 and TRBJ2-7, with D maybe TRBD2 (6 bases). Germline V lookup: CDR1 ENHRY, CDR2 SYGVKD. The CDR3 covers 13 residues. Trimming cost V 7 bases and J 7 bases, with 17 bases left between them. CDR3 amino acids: CAIKGASEREQYF. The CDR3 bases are TGTGCCATCAAGGGAGCTAGCGAGAGGGAGCAGTACTTC.

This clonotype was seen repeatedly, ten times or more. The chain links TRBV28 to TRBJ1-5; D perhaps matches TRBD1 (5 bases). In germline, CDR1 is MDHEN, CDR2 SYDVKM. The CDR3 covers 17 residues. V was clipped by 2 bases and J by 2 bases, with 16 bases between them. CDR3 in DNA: TGTGCCAGCAGTTTAAGGCAGCCCCCGGGGGGCAATCAGCCCCAGCATTTT. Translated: CASSLRQPPGGNQPQHF. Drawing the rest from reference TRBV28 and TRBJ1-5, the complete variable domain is DVKVTQSSRYLVKRTGEKVFLECVQDMDHENMFWYRQDPGLGLRLIYFSYDVKMKEKGDIPEGYSVSREKKERFSLILESASTNQTSMYLCASSLRQPPGGNQPQHFGDGTRLSIL.

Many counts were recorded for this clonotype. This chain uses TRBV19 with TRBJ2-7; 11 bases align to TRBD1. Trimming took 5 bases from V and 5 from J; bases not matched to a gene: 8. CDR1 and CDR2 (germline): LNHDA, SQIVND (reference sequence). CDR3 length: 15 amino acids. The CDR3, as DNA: TGTGCCAGTAGTCCAGGGACAGGGGGTCGCGACGAGCAGTACTTC. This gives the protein CASSPGTGGRDEQYF.

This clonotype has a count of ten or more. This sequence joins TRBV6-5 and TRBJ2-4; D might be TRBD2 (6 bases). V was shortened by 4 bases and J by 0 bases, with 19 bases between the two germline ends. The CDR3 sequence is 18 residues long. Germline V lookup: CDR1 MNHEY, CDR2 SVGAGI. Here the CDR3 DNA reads TGTGCCAGCAGTTCCCTACCCCCAGGGACTCTAGCCAAAAACATTCAGTACTTC. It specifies CASSSLPPGTLAKNIQYF.

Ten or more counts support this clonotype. The CDR3 loop reads CSARVDRARYEQYF. The CDR3 region has the DNA TGCAGTGCTAGAGTGGACAGGGCCCGATACGAGCAGTACTTC. The chain is built from TRBV20-1 and TRBJ2-7; 8 nucleotides line up with TRBD1. The CDR3 has 14 amino acids. V lost 1 base and J lost 4; bases outside the gene matches: 6. CDR1 and CDR2 from the germline V gene are DFQATT and SNEGSKA (reference sequence).

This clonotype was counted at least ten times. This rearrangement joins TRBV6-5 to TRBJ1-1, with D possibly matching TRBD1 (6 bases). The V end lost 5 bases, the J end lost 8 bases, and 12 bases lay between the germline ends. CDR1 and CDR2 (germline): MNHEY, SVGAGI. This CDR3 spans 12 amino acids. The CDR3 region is CASSPGQTEAFF. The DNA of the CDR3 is TGTGCCAGCAGTCCCGGACAGACCGAAGCTTTCTTT.

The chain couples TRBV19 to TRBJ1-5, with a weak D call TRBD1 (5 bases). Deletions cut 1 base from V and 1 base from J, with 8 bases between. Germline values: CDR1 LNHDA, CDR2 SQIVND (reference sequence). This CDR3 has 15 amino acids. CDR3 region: CASSIGDGSNQPQHF. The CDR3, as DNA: TGTGCCAGTAGTATAGGGGACGGAAGCAATCAGCCCCAGCATTTT.

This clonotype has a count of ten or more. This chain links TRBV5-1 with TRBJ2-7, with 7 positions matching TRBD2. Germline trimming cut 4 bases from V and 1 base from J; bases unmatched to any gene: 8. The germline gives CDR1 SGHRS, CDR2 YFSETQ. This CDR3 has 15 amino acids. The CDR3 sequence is CASSPGGRESYEQYF. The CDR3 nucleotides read TGCGCCAGCAGCCCAGGTGGGCGGGAGTCCTACGAGCAGTACTTC.

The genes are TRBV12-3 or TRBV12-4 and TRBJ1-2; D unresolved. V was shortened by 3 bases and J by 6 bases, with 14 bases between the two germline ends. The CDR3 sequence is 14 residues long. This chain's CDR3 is CASSFGEFIDGYTF. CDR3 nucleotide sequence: TGTGCCAGCAGTTTTGGGGAATTCATCGATGGCTACACCTTC.

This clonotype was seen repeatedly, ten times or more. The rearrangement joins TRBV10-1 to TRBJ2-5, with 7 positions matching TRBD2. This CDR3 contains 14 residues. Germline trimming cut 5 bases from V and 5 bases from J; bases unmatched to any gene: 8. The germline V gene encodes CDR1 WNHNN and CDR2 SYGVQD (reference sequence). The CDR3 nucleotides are TGCGCCAGCAGTAGCGGGGAGGCCGTTGAGACCCAGTACTTC. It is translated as CASSSGEAVETQYF.

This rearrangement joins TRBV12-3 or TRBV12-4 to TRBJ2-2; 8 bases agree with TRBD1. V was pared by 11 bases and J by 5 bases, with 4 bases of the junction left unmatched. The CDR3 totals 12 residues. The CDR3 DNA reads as TGTGCCCTGCGACAGGGGACCGGGGAGCTGTTTTTT. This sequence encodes CALRQGTGELFF.

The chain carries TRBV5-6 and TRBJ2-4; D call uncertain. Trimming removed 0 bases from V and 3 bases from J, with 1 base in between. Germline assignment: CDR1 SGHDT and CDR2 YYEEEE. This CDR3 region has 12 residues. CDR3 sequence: CASSLGKNIQYF. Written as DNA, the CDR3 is TGTGCCAGCAGCTTGGGCAAAAACATTCAGTACTTC.